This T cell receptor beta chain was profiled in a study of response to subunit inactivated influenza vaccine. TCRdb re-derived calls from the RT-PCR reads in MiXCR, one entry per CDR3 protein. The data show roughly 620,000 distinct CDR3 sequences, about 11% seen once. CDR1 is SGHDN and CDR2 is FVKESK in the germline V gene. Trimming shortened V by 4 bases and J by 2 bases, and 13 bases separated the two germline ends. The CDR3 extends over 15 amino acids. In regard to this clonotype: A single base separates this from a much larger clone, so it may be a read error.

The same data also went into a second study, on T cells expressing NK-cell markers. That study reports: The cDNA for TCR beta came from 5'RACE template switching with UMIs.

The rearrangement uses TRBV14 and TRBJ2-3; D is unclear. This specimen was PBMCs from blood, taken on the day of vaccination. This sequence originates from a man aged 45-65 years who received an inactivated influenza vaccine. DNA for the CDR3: TGTGCCAGCAGCCCCTGGGTGAGTATCACAGATACGCAGTATTTT. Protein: CASSPWVSITDTQYF.